The sequence of this T cell receptor beta chain was determined in a study of blood T cell repertoires in COVID-19. TCRdb's table, derived via immunoSEQ multiplex PCR, lists solely in-frame clones and lacks some. The profile shows 200,000 to 300,000 clones, around nine tenths of them singletons. Germline CDR1 SGHNT, CDR2 YYREEE (reference sequence). CDR3 length: 15 residues. The V gene lost 1 base and the J gene lost 5 bases, with 13 bases spanning the gap. The sequenced material came from peripheral blood. The clonotype was recovered from a woman in her sixties with COVID-19, enrolled during active disease. V is TRBV5-4 and J is TRBJ2-1; TRBD2 is a possible D gene (6 bases). CDR3 in DNA: TGTGCCAGCAGCTTGATCGGGAGAGTAAACAATGAGCAGTTCTTC. As protein: CASSLIGRVNNEQFF. Using reference TRBV5-4 and TRBJ2-1 for the parts outside the CDR3, the full variable domain is ETGVTQSPTHLIKTRGQQVTLRCSSQSGHNTVSWYQQALGQGPQFIFQYYREEENGRGNFPPRFSGLQFPNYSSELNVNALELDDSALYLCASSLIGRVNNEQFFGPGTRLTVL.